The present T cell receptor (beta chain) was sequenced within a study of cytomegalovirus exposure and HLA in healthy donors. On the study more broadly: The same platform was used for the 110 or so validation repertoires and the roughly 700 first-cohort repertoires, a later analysis reported. Study outcomes and limitations: There were 150 or so TCR beta chains listed as cytomegalovirus-associated. A later analysis found first-cohort TCR clusters tended to co-occur in the 90 to 150 validation repertoires. Reports described diagnosis of cytomegalovirus status by the classifier as highly specific and sensitive.

In regard to this clone: Its target is not known.

This CDR3 has 12 residues. In germline, CDR1 is GTSNPN, CDR2 SVGIG (reference sequence). Clones were sequenced by immunoSEQ multiplex PCR, and TCRdb holds only the in-frame ones, with some missing. The sample has hundreds of thousands of clones; about nine tenths are singletons. This rearrangement joins TRBV30 to TRBJ2-1; perhaps D is TRBD1 or TRBD2 (5 bases each). Sequencing used PBMCs. The sequence was obtained from a woman between 18 and 30 years old in good health and CMV-seronegative. The CDR3 reads CAWGGGYNEQFF. CDR3 nucleotides: TGTGCTTGGGGCGGAGGTTACAATGAGCAGTTCTTC.